Listed here are 29 T cell receptor beta chains from one sample, sequenced in a study of CD8+CD57+ T cells in acquired aplastic anemia. Patients included in sequencing had previously demonstrated CD8+CD57+ cell expansion by flow cytometry. Both TCR beta VDJ combination and CDR3 sequence profiling were carried out. Genomic DNA was the template for this profiling. TCRdb redid the calling of the reads with MiXCR, one entry per CDR3 protein. This table holds roughly 98,000 distinct CDR3 sequences, roughly 70% found once. The source material was sorted CD4+, CD8+, or CD8+CD57+ T cells (not recorded which) from PBMCs. The receptors shown here come from a human donor with aplastic anemia.

This clonotype was recorded a few times. This chain connects TRBV2 to TRBJ2-7; D is possibly TRBD1 (6 bases). Trimming shortened V by 4 bases and J by 12 bases, and 13 bases separated the two germline ends. Germline V gives CDR1 SNHLY, CDR2 FYNNEI. CDR3 length: 11 amino acids. The CDR3 is CASSVSTGRYF. The CDR3 DNA reads TGTGCCAGCAGTGTATCGACAGGTCGGTACTTC.

The rearrangement links TRBV3-1 to TRBJ2-7; TRBD2 aligns across 10 bases. With 2 bases clipped from V and 5 bases from J, the junction kept 3 bases outside the gene matches. Germline lookup yields CDR1 LGHDT and CDR2 YNNKEL (reference sequence). The CDR3 is 14 residues long. Here the CDR3 reads CASSQSGRADEQYF. CDR3 nucleotides: TGTGCCAGCAGCCAAAGCGGGAGGGCCGACGAGCAGTACTTC.

This clonotype has just one count. The rearrangement links TRBV20-1 to TRBJ1-1; TRBD1 is a possible D gene (6 bases). CDR3 length: 15 amino acids. V was pared by 1 base and J by 4 bases, with 16 bases between. Looked up from germline, CDR1 is DFQATT and CDR2 is SNEGSKA (reference sequence). CDR3 nucleotides: TGCAGTGCTAGAGCGGGGGGGGGCCTATTCACTGAAGCTTTCTTT. Translating it yields CSARAGGGLFTEAFF.

This clonotype was observed once. Germline is not matched at one junction end, which may reflect a read error. The chain links TRBV7-2 to TRBJ1-2; tentative D call: TRBD1 (6 bases). Per germline, CDR1 SGHTA and CDR2 FQGNSA. The CDR3 consists of 14 residues. The CDR3 DNA is TGTGCCAGCAGCTTATCCACAGGGAACTATGGTTACACCTTC. This gives the protein CASSLSTGNYGYTF.

V gene TRBV9 combines with J gene TRBJ1-5; D is undetermined. The CDR3 is made up of 11 amino acids. V was clipped by 3 bases and J by 4 bases, with 2 bases between them. Germline CDR1 SGDLS, CDR2 YYNGEE. The CDR3 sequence is CASSANQPQHF. Here the CDR3 DNA reads TGTGCCAGCAGCGCTAATCAGCCCCAGCATTTT.

This clonotype showed up many times. The chain carries TRBV7-2 and TRBJ2-5; 14 nucleotides agree with TRBD2. The CDR3 sequence is 17 residues long. V shed 2 bases, J shed 3 bases, and the junction held 5 bases outside the gene matches. From germline, CDR1 is SGHTA and CDR2 FQGNSA. CDR3: CASSLPRLAGGEETQYF. In DNA form, the CDR3 reads TGTGCCAGCAGCTTACCTCGACTAGCGGGAGGGGAAGAGACCCAGTACTTC. The entire variable domain, with the rest obtained from reference TRBV7-2 and TRBJ2-5, is as follows: GAGVSQSPSNKVTEKGKDVELRCDPISGHTALYWYRQSLGQGLEFLIYFQGNSAPDKSGLPSDRFSAERTGGSVSTLTIQRTQQEDSAVYLCASSLPRLAGGEETQYFGPGTRLLVL.

The rearrangement joins TRBV24-1 to TRBJ1-2; D remains unclear. Germline loops: CDR1 KGHDR, CDR2 SFDVKD. This CDR3 is built from 12 residues. V was clipped by 5 bases and J by 5 bases, with 8 bases between them. The CDR3 sequence is CATSVGSYGYTF. The CDR3 coding sequence is TGTGCCACCAGTGTGGGTTCTTATGGCTACACCTTC.

The rearrangement links TRBV20-1 to TRBJ1-3; TRBD1 might be the D (5 bases). CDR3 length equals 16 residues. V was cut by 6 bases and J by 0 bases, with 18 bases left in between. The germline V gene has CDR1 DFQATT and CDR2 SNEGSKA (reference sequence). In DNA, the CDR3 is TGCAGTGCCATAGGGGCGGGGCCTGACTCTGGAAACACCATATATTTT. This sequence encodes CSAIGAGPDSGNTIYF.

The chain links TRBV19 to TRBJ1-4, with no clear D. There are 13 residues in the CDR3. In germline, CDR1 is LNHDA, CDR2 SQIVND (reference sequence). V lost 7 bases and J 2 bases, leaving 8 bases between the germline ends. Written as DNA, the CDR3 is TGTGCCAGTACGCGAGGTACTAATGAAAAACTGTTTTTT. It specifies CASTRGTNEKLFF. Combining the CDR3 with reference TRBV19 and TRBJ1-4 gives the whole variable domain DGGITQSPKYLFRKEGQNVTLSCEQNLNHDAMYWYRQDPGQGLRLIYYSQIVNDFQKGDIAEGYSVSREKKESFPLTVTSAQKNPTAFYLCASTRGTNEKLFFGSGTQLSVL.

This clonotype was observed a few times. The gene calls are TRBV19 and TRBJ2-3; D could derive from TRBD1 or TRBD2 (5 bases each). The CDR3 totals 13 residues. Trimming cost V 6 bases and J 3 bases, with 10 bases left between them. The germline gives CDR1 LNHDA, CDR2 SQIVND (reference sequence). The CDR3 nucleotides are TGTGCCAGTAGGGGGGTGGGGACAGATACGCAGTATTTT. This codes for CASRGVGTDTQYF.

The count of this clonotype is one. The J gene is TRBJ2-1, the V gene TRBV7-3, with a possible D match to TRBD1 (6 bases). The CDR3 is 19 amino acids. Germline V gene data show CDR1 as SGHTA and CDR2 as FQGTGA. V lost 3 bases and J 9 bases, leaving 30 bases between the germline ends. This CDR3 reads CASSFTQGRYRAGLGEQFF. Here the CDR3 DNA reads TGTGCCAGCAGCTTCACTCAGGGAAGGTACAGGGCCGGATTGGGTGAGCAGTTCTTC.

The chain carries TRBV10-3 and TRBJ1-2; perhaps TRBD1 as D (5 bases). Trimming left V 10 bases short and J 4 bases short, with 19 bases between. This CDR3 contains 14 residues. CDR1 is ENHRY and CDR2 is SYGVKD in the germline V gene. The DNA of the CDR3 is TGTGCCACCAGGGACGGAAAACGTGTCTATGGCTACACCTTC. Amino acid sequence: CATRDGKRVYGYTF.

The chain recombines TRBV7-2 with TRBJ2-7; possibly TRBD2 for D (7 bases). Trimming shortened V by 5 bases and J by 2 bases, and 19 bases separated the two germline ends. The CDR3 length is 16 residues. Germline values: CDR1 SGHTA, CDR2 FQGNSA. CDR3 nucleotides: TGTGCCAGCAGCCGAGTGGGGGGCGGGAGTCCCTACGAGCAGTACTTC. Encoded protein: CASSRVGGGSPYEQYF.

V usage is TRBV20-1 and J usage is TRBJ2-3, with D maybe TRBD2 (6 bases). Germline loops: CDR1 DFQATT, CDR2 SNEGSKA (reference sequence). The V gene lost 6 bases and the J gene lost 1 base, with 17 bases spanning the gap. This CDR3 is 15 amino acids long. CDR3 residues: CSARLVPFRTDTQYF. CDR3 bases: TGCAGTGCCCGACTAGTCCCTTTTCGCACAGATACGCAGTATTTT.

There are a few counts of this clonotype. DNA for the CDR3: TGTGCCAGCAGTGACGACTACGAGCAGTACTTC. This codes for CASSDDYEQYF. The chain employs TRBV25-1 and TRBJ2-7; D is unclear. Germline V gives CDR1 MGHDK, CDR2 SYGVNS. The V end was cut by 3 bases, the J end by 3 bases, with 3 bases between. The CDR3 has 11 residues.

The chain uses TRBV7-8 and TRBJ1-4; D is possibly TRBD1 (5 bases). Trimming pared 2 bases from V and 8 bases from J, leaving 9 bases between. The CDR3 consists of 13 residues. Germline V gene sequence: CDR1 SGHVS, CDR2 FQNEAQ. DNA for the CDR3: TGTGCCAGCAGCTTAAGTCAGGGCGAAAAACTGTTTTTT. Its protein product is CASSLSQGEKLFF. The full variable domain, with the rest looked up from reference TRBV7-8 and TRBJ1-4, is GAGVSQSPRYKVAKRGQDVALRCDPISGHVSLFWYQQALGQGPEFLTYFQNEAQLDKSGLPSDRFFAERPEGSVSTLKIQRTQQEDSAVYLCASSLSQGEKLFFGSGTQLSVL.

V gene TRBV19 combines with J gene TRBJ1-5; D ambiguous. The ends were cut back, 5 bases at V and 3 bases at J, with 11 bases in the middle. This CDR3 is 14 amino acids long. Looked up from germline, CDR1 is LNHDA and CDR2 is SQIVND (reference sequence). For the CDR3, the DNA is TGTGCCAGTAGTCGGTGGGAATACAATCAGCCCCAGCATTTT. Its translation: CASSRWEYNQPQHF.

As concerns this clonotype: One junction end disagrees with the germline gene, perhaps due to a read error. The CDR3: CATRAPLGDEASF. The CDR3 nucleotides are TGTGCCACCAGGGCACCTCTAGGGGATGAAGCTTCCTTT. The chain carries TRBV24-1 and TRBJ1-1; perhaps TRBD1 as D (5 bases). The CDR3 loop spans 13 amino acids. The V gene's germline CDR1 is KGHDR and CDR2 SFDVKD.

V gene TRBV2 combines with J gene TRBJ2-1, with 13 bases aligning to TRBD2. Germline V gives CDR1 SNHLY, CDR2 FYNNEI. The CDR3 spans 14 residues. The V gene end was trimmed by 4 bases and the J gene end by 6 bases; junction bases not matched to a gene: 0. The CDR3, as DNA: TGTGCCAGCAGTGGGACTAGCGGGAGCAATGAGCAGTTCTTC. It codes for CASSGTSGSNEQFF.

The genes are TRBV7-9 and TRBJ1-1, with TRBD1 as a possible D gene (5 bases). Germline loops: CDR1 SEHNR, CDR2 FQNEAQ (reference sequence). CDR3 length equals 13 residues. Trimming took 5 bases from V and 5 from J, leaving 12 bases between them. CDR3 protein: CASSPAGGTEAFF. The CDR3 DNA sequence: TGTGCCAGCAGCCCGGCCGGGGGGACTGAAGCTTTCTTT.

The gene calls are TRBV7-9 and TRBJ2-7, with 7 bases matching TRBD1. V shed 5 bases and J 2 bases; nucleotides not matched to a gene: 9. The CDR3 covers 15 residues. Germline V gene data show CDR1 as SEHNR and CDR2 as FQNEAQ (reference sequence). The CDR3 region has the DNA TGTGCCAGCAGCGCACCGGGACAGAGTGCCTACGAGCAGTACTTC. Amino acid sequence: CASSAPGQSAYEQYF.

The chain combines TRBV7-8 with TRBJ2-1; 9 bases agree with TRBD2. The germline V gene has CDR1 SGHVS and CDR2 FQNEAQ. With V trimmed by 5 bases and J by 15 bases, 17 bases remained unmatched. The CDR3 spans 15 residues. The chain's CDR3 is CASSQEVAGVGESFF. The CDR3 coding sequence is TGTGCCAGCAGCCAAGAAGTAGCGGGAGTTGGGGAGTCGTTCTTC.

The chain employs TRBV24-1 and TRBJ2-7, with D possibly TRBD2 on 6 matching bases. Deletions cut 7 bases from V and 2 bases from J, with 14 bases between. The germline V gene has CDR1 KGHDR and CDR2 SFDVKD. The CDR3 contains 14 residues. CDR3 DNA sequence: TGTGCCACCAGGGGGGACTCTGGTACCTACGAGCAGTACTTC. It encodes CATRGDSGTYEQYF.

As regards this clonotype: In this CDR3 the conserved last residue, phenylalanine or tryptophan, is missing, so a read error is likely. The CDR3 sequence is CASSRDTPEAFL. The CDR3 nucleotides are TGTGCCAGCAGCAGGGATACACCAGAAGCTTTCCTC. The rearrangement links TRBV5-4 to TRBJ1-1, with no clear D. Germline CDR1 and CDR2: SGHNT and YYREEE (reference sequence). The CDR3 is 12 amino acids. The V end was cut by 4 bases, the J end by 8 bases, with 12 bases between.

This clonotype showed up just a few times. This chain connects TRBV20-1 to TRBJ1-5; TRBD1 is a possible D gene (5 bases). From germline, CDR1 is DFQATT and CDR2 SNEGSKA (reference sequence). The CDR3 consists of 13 residues. The V end was cut by 3 bases, the J end by 5 bases, with 11 bases between. CDR3 protein: CSASLGEYQPQHF. The CDR3, as DNA: TGCAGTGCTAGTTTGGGGGAGTATCAGCCCCAGCATTTT.

This clonotype was picked up one time. V is TRBV7-2 and J is TRBJ2-7; D gene unclear. Germline assignment: CDR1 SGHTA and CDR2 FQGNSA. The CDR3 is 15 amino acids. Deletions cut 0 bases from V and 0 bases from J, with 9 bases between. The CDR3 coding sequence is TGTGCCAGCAGCTTAGCGCGTCCGAGCTCCTACGAGCAGTACTTC. It codes for CASSLARPSSYEQYF.

The rearrangement uses TRBV11-2 and TRBJ1-1; D is uncertain. The ends were cut back, 5 bases at V and 2 bases at J, with 12 bases in the middle. CDR3 length: 14 amino acids. Germline CDR1 reads SGHAT; CDR2 reads FQNNGV. DNA for the CDR3: TGTGCCAGCAGCCTCAGCGCACTCAACACTGAAGCTTTCTTT. This encodes CASSLSALNTEAFF.

This clonotype was picked up many times. This rearrangement joins TRBV29-1 to TRBJ1-2; D not certain. V was clipped by 1 base and J by 8 bases, with 8 bases between them. The CDR3 sequence is 11 residues long. CDR1 and CDR2 from the germline V gene are SQVTM and ANQGSEA. The CDR3 reads CSVEGEGGYTF. Here the CDR3 DNA reads TGCAGCGTTGAAGGTGAAGGGGGCTACACCTTC.

This sequence joins TRBV2 and TRBJ1-1; the D gene is possibly TRBD1 (5 bases). Trimming shortened V by 8 bases and J by 9 bases, and 22 bases separated the two germline ends. Germline values: CDR1 SNHLY, CDR2 FYNNEI. The CDR3 has 14 residues. CDR3 sequence reads: CASPSVGHPGKAFF. CDR3 coding DNA: TGTGCCAGCCCGAGCGTCGGACACCCTGGGAAAGCTTTCTTT.